The 4 T cell receptor beta chains given below trace back to one sample, sequenced in a study of OX40 agonist ivuxolimab in advanced cancers. Assay used: immunoSEQ multiplex PCR; TCRdb lists only in-frame clones, some missing. The sample has tens of thousands of clones, over 85% seen once; the top ten hold around a sixth. This sample comprised CD4+ or CD8+ T cells sorted from blood, obtained in a trial of the OX40 agonist ivuxolimab. The receptors come from an adult with an advanced solid tumor such as melanoma, head and neck, liver or kidney cancer.

V usage is TRBV6-6 and J usage is TRBJ2-3; D remains unclear. Germline loops: CDR1 MNHNY, CDR2 SVGAGI (reference sequence). Trimming took 0 bases from V and 2 from J, leaving 9 bases between them. This CDR3 is 15 amino acids long. The chain's CDR3 is CASSYSGSPTDTQYF. The CDR3 region has the DNA TGTGCCAGCAGTTACTCCGGCAGTCCCACAGATACGCAGTATTTT.

The rearrangement links TRBV19 to TRBJ1-5; D gene ambiguous. This CDR3 region has 13 residues. V was cut by 1 base and J by 7 bases, with 8 bases left in between. The germline V gene has CDR1 LNHDA and CDR2 SQIVND (reference sequence). CDR3 loop: CASSIASGQPQHF. As DNA, the CDR3 is TGTGCCAGTAGTATAGCCTCGGGACAGCCCCAGCATTTT.

CDR3 bases: TGTGCCACCTTGAACACCGGGGAGCTGTTTTTT. Residues: CATLNTGELFF. The chain recombines TRBV19 with TRBJ2-2; no firm D call. Germline V gene lookup returns CDR1 LNHDA and CDR2 SQIVND (reference sequence). This CDR3 region has 11 residues. V gave up 10 bases and J gave up 1 base, with 4 bases separating them. The full variable domain, with the rest looked up from reference TRBV19 and TRBJ2-2, is DGGITQSPKYLFRKEGQNVTLSCEQNLNHDAMYWYRQDPGQGLRLIYYSQIVNDFQKGDIAEGYSVSREKKESFPLTVTSAQKNPTAFYLCATLNTGELFFGEGSRLTVL.

This chain connects TRBV10-3 to TRBJ2-2; maybe TRBD1 (5 bases). Looked up from germline, CDR1 is ENHRY and CDR2 is SYGVKD. Trimming took 4 bases from V and 0 from J, leaving 9 bases between them. The CDR3 runs to 15 residues. The CDR3 bases are TGTGCCATCAGTGTAGAGACAGCGAACACCGGGGAGCTGTTTTTT. Amino acids: CAISVETANTGELFF.